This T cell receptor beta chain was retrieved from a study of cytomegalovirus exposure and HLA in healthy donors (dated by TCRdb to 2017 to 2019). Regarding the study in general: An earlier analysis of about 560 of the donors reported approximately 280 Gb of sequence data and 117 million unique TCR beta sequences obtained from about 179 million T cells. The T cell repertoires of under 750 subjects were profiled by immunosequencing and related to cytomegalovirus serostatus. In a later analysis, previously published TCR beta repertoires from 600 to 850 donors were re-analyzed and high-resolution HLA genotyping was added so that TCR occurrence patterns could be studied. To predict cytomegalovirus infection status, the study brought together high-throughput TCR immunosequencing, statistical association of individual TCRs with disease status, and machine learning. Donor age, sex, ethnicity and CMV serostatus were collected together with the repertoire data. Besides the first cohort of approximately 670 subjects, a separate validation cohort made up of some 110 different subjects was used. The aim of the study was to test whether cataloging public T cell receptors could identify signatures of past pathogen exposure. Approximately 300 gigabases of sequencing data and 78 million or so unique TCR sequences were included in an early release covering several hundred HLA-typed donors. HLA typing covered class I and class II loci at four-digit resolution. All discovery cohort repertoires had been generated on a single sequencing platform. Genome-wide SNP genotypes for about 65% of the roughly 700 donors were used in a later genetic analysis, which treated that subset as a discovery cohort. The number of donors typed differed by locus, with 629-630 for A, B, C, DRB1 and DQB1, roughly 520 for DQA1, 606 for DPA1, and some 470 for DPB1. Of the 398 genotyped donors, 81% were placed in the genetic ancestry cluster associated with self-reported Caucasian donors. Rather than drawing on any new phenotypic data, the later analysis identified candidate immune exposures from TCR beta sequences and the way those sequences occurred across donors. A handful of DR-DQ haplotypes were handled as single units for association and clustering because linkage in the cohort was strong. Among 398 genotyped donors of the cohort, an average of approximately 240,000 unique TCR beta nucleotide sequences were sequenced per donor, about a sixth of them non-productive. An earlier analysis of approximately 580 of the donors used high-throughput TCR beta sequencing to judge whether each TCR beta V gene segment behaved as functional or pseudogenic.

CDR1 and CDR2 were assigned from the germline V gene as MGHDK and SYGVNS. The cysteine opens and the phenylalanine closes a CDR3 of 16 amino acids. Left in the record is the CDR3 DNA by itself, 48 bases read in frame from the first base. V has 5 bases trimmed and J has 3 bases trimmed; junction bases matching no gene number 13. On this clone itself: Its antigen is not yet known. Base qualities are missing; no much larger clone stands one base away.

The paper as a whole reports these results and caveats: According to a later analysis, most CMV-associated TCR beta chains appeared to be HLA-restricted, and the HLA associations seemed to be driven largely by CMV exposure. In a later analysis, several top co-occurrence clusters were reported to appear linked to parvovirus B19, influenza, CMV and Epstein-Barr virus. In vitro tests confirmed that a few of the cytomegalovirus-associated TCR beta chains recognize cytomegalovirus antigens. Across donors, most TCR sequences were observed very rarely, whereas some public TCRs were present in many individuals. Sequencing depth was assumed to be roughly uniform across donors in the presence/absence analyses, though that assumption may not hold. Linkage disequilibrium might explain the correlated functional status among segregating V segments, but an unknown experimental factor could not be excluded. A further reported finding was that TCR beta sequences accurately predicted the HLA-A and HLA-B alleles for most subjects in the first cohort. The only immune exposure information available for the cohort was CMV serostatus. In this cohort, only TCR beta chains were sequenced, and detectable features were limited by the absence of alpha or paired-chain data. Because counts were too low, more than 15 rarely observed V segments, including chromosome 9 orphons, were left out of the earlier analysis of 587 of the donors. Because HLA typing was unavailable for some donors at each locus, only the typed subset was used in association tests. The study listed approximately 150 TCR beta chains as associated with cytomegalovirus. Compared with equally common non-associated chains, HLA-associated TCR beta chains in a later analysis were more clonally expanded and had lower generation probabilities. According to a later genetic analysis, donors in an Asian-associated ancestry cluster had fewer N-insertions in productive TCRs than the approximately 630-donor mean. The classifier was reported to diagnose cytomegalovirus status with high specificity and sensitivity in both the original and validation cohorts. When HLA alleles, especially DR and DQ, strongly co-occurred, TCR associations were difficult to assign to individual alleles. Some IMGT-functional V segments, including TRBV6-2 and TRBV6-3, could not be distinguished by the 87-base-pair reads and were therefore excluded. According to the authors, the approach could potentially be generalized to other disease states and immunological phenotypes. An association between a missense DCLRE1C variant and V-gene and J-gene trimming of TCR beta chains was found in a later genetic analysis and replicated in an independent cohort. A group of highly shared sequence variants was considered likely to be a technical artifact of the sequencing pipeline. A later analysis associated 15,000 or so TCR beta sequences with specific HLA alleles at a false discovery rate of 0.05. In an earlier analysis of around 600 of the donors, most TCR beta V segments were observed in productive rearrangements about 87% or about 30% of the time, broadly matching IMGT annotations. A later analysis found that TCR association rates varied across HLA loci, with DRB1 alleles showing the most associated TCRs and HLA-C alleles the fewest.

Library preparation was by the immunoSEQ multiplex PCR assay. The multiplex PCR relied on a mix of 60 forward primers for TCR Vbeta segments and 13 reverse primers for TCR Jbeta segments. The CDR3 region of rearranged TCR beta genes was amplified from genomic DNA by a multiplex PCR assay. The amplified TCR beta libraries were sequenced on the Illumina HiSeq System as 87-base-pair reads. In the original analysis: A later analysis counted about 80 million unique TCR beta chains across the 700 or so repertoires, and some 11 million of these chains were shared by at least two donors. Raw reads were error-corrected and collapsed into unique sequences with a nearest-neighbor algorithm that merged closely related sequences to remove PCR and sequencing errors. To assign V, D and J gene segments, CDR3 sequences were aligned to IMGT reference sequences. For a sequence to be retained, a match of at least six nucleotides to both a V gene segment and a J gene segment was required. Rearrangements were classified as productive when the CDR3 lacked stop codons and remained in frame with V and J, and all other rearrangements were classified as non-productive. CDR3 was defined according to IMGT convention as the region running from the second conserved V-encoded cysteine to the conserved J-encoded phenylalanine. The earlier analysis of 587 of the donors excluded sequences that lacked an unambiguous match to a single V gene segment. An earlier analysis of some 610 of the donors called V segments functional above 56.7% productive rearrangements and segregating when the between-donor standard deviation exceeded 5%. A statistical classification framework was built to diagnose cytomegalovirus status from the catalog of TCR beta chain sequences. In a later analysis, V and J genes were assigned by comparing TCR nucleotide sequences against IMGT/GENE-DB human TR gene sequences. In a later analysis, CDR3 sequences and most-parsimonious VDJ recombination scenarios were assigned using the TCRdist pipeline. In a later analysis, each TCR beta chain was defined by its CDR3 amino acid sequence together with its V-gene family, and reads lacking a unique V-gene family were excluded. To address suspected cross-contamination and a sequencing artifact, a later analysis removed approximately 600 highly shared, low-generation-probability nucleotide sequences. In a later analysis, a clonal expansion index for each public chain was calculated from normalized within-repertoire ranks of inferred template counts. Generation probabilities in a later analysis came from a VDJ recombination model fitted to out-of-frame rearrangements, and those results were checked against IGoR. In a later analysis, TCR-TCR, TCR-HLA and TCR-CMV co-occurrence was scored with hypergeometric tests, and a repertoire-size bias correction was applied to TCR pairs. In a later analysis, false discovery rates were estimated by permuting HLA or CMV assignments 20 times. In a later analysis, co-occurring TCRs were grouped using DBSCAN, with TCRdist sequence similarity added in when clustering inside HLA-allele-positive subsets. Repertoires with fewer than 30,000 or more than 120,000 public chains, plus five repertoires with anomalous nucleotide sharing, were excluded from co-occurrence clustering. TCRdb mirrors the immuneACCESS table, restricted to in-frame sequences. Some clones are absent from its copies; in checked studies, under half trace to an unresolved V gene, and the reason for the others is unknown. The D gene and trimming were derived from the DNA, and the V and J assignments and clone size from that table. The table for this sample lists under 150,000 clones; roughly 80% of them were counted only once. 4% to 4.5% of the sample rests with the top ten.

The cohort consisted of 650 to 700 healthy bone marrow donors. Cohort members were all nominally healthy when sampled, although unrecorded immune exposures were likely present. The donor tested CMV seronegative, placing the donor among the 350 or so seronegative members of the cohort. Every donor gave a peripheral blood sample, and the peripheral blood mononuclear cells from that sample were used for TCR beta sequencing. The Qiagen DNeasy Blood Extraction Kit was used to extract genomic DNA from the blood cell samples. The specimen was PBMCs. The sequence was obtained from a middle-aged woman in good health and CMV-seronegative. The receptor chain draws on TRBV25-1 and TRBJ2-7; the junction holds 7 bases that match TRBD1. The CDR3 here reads CASSPNPGTEGYEQYF. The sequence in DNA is TGTGCCAGCAGTCCTAATCCCGGGACAGAAGGCTACGAGCAGTACTTC.